This TCR beta chain was profiled in a study of identical twins. Study-level findings and limits: Abundant beta clonotypes from cord blood bore fewer insertions; memory repertoires lacked this pattern. Twins shared beta out-of-frame sequences in excess, but this excess was weaker.

CDR3 length equals 17 residues. V was cut by 4 bases and J by 2 bases, with 18 bases left in between. Per the germline V gene, CDR1 is SGHRS and CDR2 is YFSETQ. Template switching (which added a universal primer site) was used, and cDNA carried unique molecular identifiers. TCRdb re-derived calls from the 5' RACE reads in MiXCR, one entry per CDR3 protein. The table records 1.5 million to 2 million distinct CDR3 sequences, about 30% of them present only once. This clonotype was recorded a few times. As yet, its antigen is unknown. The specimen was cord blood. The receptor comes from a newborn girl in good health. The chain uses TRBV5-1 and TRBJ2-2; tentatively, D is TRBD2 (6 bases). The CDR3 region is CASSPYPSDRNTGELFF. Here the CDR3 DNA reads TGCGCCAGCAGCCCCTACCCTAGCGACCGCAACACCGGGGAGCTGTTTTTT.